This T cell receptor beta chain came from a study of blood T cell repertoires in COVID-19. Study-level information: Specimens from acute and convalescent COVID-19 originated in the United States, Italy and Spain. PBMCs, B-cell-depleted T cells, or T cells provided the cDNA or gDNA that made up the material.

In the authors' methods: Estimation of nucleated cell counts was performed using reference gene primer amplification. The repertoire was sequenced with immunoSEQ multiplex PCR; TCRdb's copy has only in-frame clones and lacks some. D and trimming come from the DNA, and the V and J calls and clone size come from that table. Seen here are more than 90,000 clones, roughly four fifths observed once, and the top ten hold 6.5% to 10%. Sequences were obtained from peripheral blood. This receptor was obtained from a man aged 70 or older with acute or convalescent COVID-19.

As DNA, the CDR3 is TGTGCCAGTAGTATAGACAAGGGAGGTAGCACTGAAGCTTTCTTT. The encoded protein is CASSIDKGGSTEAFF. The gene calls are TRBV19 and TRBJ1-1; D gene uncertain. V was trimmed by 0 bases and J by 4 bases, leaving 12 bases between them. Germline V gene data show CDR1 as LNHDA and CDR2 as SQIVND (reference sequence). This CDR3 region has 15 residues.